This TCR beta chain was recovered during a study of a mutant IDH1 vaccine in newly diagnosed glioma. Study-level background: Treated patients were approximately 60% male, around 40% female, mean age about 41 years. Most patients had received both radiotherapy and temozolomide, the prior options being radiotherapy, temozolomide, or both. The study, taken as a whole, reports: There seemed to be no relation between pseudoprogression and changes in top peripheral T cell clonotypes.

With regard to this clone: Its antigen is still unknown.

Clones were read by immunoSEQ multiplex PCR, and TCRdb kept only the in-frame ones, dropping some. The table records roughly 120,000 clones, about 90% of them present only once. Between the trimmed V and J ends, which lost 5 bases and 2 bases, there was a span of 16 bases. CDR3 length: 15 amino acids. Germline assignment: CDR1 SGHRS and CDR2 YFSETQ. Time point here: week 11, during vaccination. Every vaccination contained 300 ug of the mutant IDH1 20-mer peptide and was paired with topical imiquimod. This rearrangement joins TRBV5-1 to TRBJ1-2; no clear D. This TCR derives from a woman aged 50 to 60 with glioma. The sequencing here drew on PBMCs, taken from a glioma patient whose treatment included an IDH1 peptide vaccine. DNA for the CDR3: TGCGCCAGCAGTTTAACAACCTCCGGCAACTATGGCTACACCTTC. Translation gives CASSLTTSGNYGYTF.